This T cell receptor beta chain was retrieved from a study of beta chain features in type 1 diabetes. Every isolated RNA sample was fully reverse transcribed, so sequencing captured expressed TCRB transcripts. Method: immunoSEQ multiplex PCR; TCRdb's copy keeps in-frame clones and lacks some. The data show roughly 400,000 clones, with around 13% seen just once and 0.035% to 0.045% held by the top ten. The sample holds a few counts of this clone. The sample taken for sequencing was naive CD4+ T cells from blood. The sequence was obtained from a man under 40 in good health.

CDR3 sequence (DNA): TGCAGCGGTAATCCGGGGGGGATTAAGACTGAAGCTTTCTTT. Amino acids: CSGNPGGIKTEAFF. The rearrangement links TRBV29-1 to TRBJ1-1; TRBD1 might be the D (5 bases). CDR3 length: 14 residues. V lost 7 bases and J lost 5, with 20 bases in between. Germline CDR1 and CDR2: SQVTM and ANQGSEA.